These T cell receptor beta chains were read from a single sample in a study of CD8 T cells in Susac syndrome. TCRdb reprocessed the immunoSEQ multiplex PCR reads via MiXCR and lists one record per CDR3 protein. The sample shows approximately 160,000 distinct CDR3 sequences, about 92% of them seen only once. Sequencing was performed on CD4+ T cells from PBMCs. Every receptor here comes from a human donor in good health. CDR3s include the opening cysteine and the closing phenylalanine or tryptophan. The order of the fields is J gene, clone size, D gene, CDR3 length, V gene, CDR3 DNA, CDR3 protein. The D gene is left open where the match is weak. Clone size is shown for a subset of rows, as once, few, many or a class of expanded clone.

TRBJ2-1 | - | - | 13 | TRBV11-2 | TGTGCCAGCAGCTCCGGACATTACAATGAGCAGTTCTTC | CASSSGHYNEQFF
TRBJ2-7 | - | - | 14 | TRBV19 | TGTGCCAGTAGTATTACTGGTGAGGGGAACGAGCAGTACTTC | CASSITGEGNEQYF
TRBJ1-3 | - | - | 12 | TRBV29-1 | TGCAGCGTTAGGACCGGTGGAAACACCATATATTTT | CSVRTGGNTIYF
TRBJ2-1 | - | TRBD2 | 13 | TRBV29-1 | TGCAGCGTGAGGGCTAGCGGTAACAATGAGCAGTTCTTC | CSVRASGNNEQFF
TRBJ2-7 | - | TRBD2 | 16 | TRBV20-1 | TGCAGTGCCTTCTCCGGACTAGCGGGAGGGCCGGGGGAGCAGTACTTC | CSAFSGLAGGPGEQYF
TRBJ1-1 | once | - | 14 | TRBV7-2 | TGTGCCAGCAGCTTAGCATGGGGGCAGACTGAAGCTTTCTTT | CASSLAWGQTEAFF
TRBJ1-1 | - | - | 12 | TRBV4-1 | TGCGCCAGCAGCCACGGGGGCGCGAAAGCTTTCTTT | CASSHGGAKAFF
TRBJ2-7 | - | TRBD1 | 14 | TRBV5-1 | TGCGCCAGCAGCCCGTGGGACAGGGGAGGCGAGCAGTACTTC | CASSPWDRGGEQYF
TRBJ2-1 | - | TRBD1 | 15 | TRBV7-7 | TGTGCCAGCAGCCCCAGGGGGACCTCCTACAATGAGCAGTTCTTC | CASSPRGTSYNEQFF
TRBJ2-4 | - | TRBD1 | 14 | TRBV29-1 | TGCAGCGGCGGGACAGGTGGTGGGAGAAACATTCAGTACTTC | CSGGTGGGRNIQYF
TRBJ2-7 | - | - | 19 | TRBV20-1 | TGCAGTGCTTTTACAACTGTCGGATCCGCGGGATCCCGGGGCTACGAGCAGTACTTC | CSAFTTVGSAGSRGYEQYF
TRBJ2-2 | - | TRBD2 | 16 | TRBV3-1 | TGTGCCAGCAGCCAAAGTCGCGGGAGCTACACCGGGGAGCTGTTTTTT | CASSQSRGSYTGELFF
TRBJ1-2 | - | - | 15 | TRBV3-1 | TGTGCCAGCAGCCATGGGACGGGAGGTTCGGCGGGCTACACCTTC | CASSHGTGGSAGYTF
TRBJ2-3 | - | TRBD1 | 17 | TRBV7-2 | TGTGCCAGCAGCCCAAAGATGACAGGGGGCGCGGCCGATACGCAGTATTTT | CASSPKMTGGAADTQYF
TRBJ2-7 | - | - | 14 | TRBV7-2 | TGTGCCAGCAGCTTAGGGATGGGAGCCTACGAGCAGTACTTC | CASSLGMGAYEQYF
TRBJ1-6 | - | TRBD1 | 14 | TRBV6-5 | TGTGCCAGCAGTTTGACAGGGAGGAATTCACCCCTCCACTTT | CASSLTGRNSPLHF
TRBJ1-1 | - | - | 14 | TRBV2 | TGTGCCAGCACCCCCCTGGGGAGAGACACTGAAGCTTTCTTT | CASTPLGRDTEAFF
TRBJ2-2 | - | - | 16 | TRBV7-9 | TGTGCCAGCAGCTTTCGGACGGGTTTGAACACCGGGGAGCTGTTTTTT | CASSFRTGLNTGELFF
TRBJ1-1 | few | - | 15 | TRBV3-1 | TGTGCCAGCAGCCGACGTGGGTCAGGTTTTACTGAAGCTTTCTTT | CASSRRGSGFTEAFF
TRBJ2-1 | - | TRBD2 | 18 | TRBV3-1 | TGTGCCAGCAGCCAAGGCCGCCCAAGCGGGAGGGCCCACAATGAGCAGTTCTTC | CASSQGRPSGRAHNEQFF
TRBJ2-1 | - | TRBD2 | 14 | TRBV3-1 | TGTGCCAGCAGCTCTCGACTAGCCGGCAATGAGCAGTTCTTC | CASSSRLAGNEQFF
TRBJ1-1 | - | - | 12 | TRBV12-3/TRBV12-4 | TGTGCCAGCAGTTTAGAGGCGAGTGAAGCTTTCTTT | CASSLEASEAFF
TRBJ2-2 | - | - | 17 | TRBV19 | TGTGCCAGTAGTACCCGGGGTAGTATGTATCGGGCCGGGGAGCTGTTTTTT | CASSTRGSMYRAGELFF
TRBJ2-3 | - | - | 14 | TRBV5-1 | TGCGCCAGCAGCTTAGCGGTCCCCACAGATACGCAGTATTTT | CASSLAVPTDTQYF
TRBJ2-2 | - | TRBD2 | 16 | TRBV19 | TGTGCCAGTAGTCGCATAGCGGGAGAGAACACCGGGGAGCTGTTTTTT | CASSRIAGENTGELFF
TRBJ2-3 | - | - | 14 | TRBV7-9 | TGTGCCAGCAGCTTGGGCGGGGCAGCAGATACGCAGTATTTT | CASSLGGAADTQYF
TRBJ2-1 | - | - | 13 | TRBV20-1 | TGCAGTCCCTTCCGGGCGACCTACAATGAGCAGTTCTTC | CSPFRATYNEQFF
TRBJ2-7 | - | TRBD2 | 17 | TRBV9 | TGTGCCAGCAGCGTAGGCGGGGGAACAGCGCTTTATTACGAGCAGTACTTC | CASSVGGGTALYYEQYF
TRBJ1-5 | - | - | 13 | TRBV15 | TGTGCCACCAGCAGACTTCCCAATCAGCCCCAGCATTTT | CATSRLPNQPQHF
TRBJ1-3 | - | - | 12 | TRBV12-3/TRBV12-4 | TGTGCCAGCAGTCCCACGGACGGCCCCCAACATTTT | CASSPTDGPQHF
TRBJ2-6 | - | - | 16 | TRBV6-5 | TGTGCCAGCAGTTACTCGAGCACAGCTGGGGCCAACGTCCTGACTTTC | CASSYSSTAGANVLTF
TRBJ2-2 | - | - | 17 | TRBV10-3 | TGTGCCATCAGTGTAGGTTTAGTGGGGAGGATCACCGGGGAGCTGTTTTTT | CAISVGLVGRITGELFF
TRBJ2-7 | - | - | 12 | TRBV29-1 | TGCAGCGTAGGACAGAACTCCTACGAGCAGTACTTC | CSVGQNSYEQYF
TRBJ2-1 | - | TRBD2 | 16 | TRBV3-1 | TGTGCCAGCAGCCAGCTGGGACTAGCGGGGAACAATGAGCAGTTCTTC | CASSQLGLAGNNEQFF
TRBJ1-1 | - | - | 13 | TRBV2 | TGTGCCAGCACCCCTGACGGACACACTGAAGCTTTCTTT | CASTPDGHTEAFF
TRBJ2-2 | - | TRBD2 | 19 | TRBV6-1 | TGTGCCAGCAGTAACGCCTGGACTAGCGGGAGGGCGGACACCGGGGAGCTGTTTTTT | CASSNAWTSGRADTGELFF
TRBJ2-7 | - | - | 14 | TRBV13 | TGTGCCAGCAGCTTAAGGGACACATCCTACGAGCAGTACTTC | CASSLRDTSYEQYF
TRBJ2-2 | - | - | 12 | TRBV12-3/TRBV12-4 | TGTGCCAGCAGGGTGGGGACCGGGGAGCTGTTTTTT | CASRVGTGELFF
TRBJ2-7 | few | TRBD2 | 15 | TRBV9 | TGTGCCAGCAGCTCTCCGGGACTAGGGACCTACGAGCAGTACTTC | CASSSPGLGTYEQYF
TRBJ2-5 | - | - | 15 | TRBV28 | TGTGCCAGCAGTTTGCCGGCTCCTAGGGCAGAGACCCAGTACTTC | CASSLPAPRAETQYF
TRBJ1-5 | - | - | 17 | TRBV19 | TGTGCCAGTAGTATTTTAGGGTACGGTGGTTCGGATCAGCCCCAGCATTTT | CASSILGYGGSDQPQHF
TRBJ2-7 | - | TRBD1 | 14 | TRBV6-5 | TGTGCCAGCAGTCGGACAGGGTACCTGGACGAGCAGTACTTC | CASSRTGYLDEQYF
TRBJ2-1 | - | - | 12 | TRBV29-1 | TGCAGCGTTGGCCCCGGCGGGAATGAGCAGTTCTTC | CSVGPGGNEQFF
TRBJ2-2 | once | - | 16 | TRBV4-1 | TGCGCCAGCAGCCAAGATCCGAGGGGTAACACCGGGGAGCTGTTTTTT | CASSQDPRGNTGELFF
TRBJ2-7 | once | - | 16 | TRBV4-3 | TGCGCCAGCAGCCATAGAAGGGGGACGGGTACCTACGAGCAGTACTTC | CASSHRRGTGTYEQYF
TRBJ2-7 | - | - | 15 | TRBV10-3 | TGTGCCATCAGTGAGTCTTCAGGCAGGGCCCACGAGCAGTACTTC | CAISESSGRAHEQYF
TRBJ2-2 | - | - | 13 | TRBV12-3/TRBV12-4 | TGTGCCAGCAGTCTCAGGGTTACCGGGGAGCTGTTTTTT | CASSLRVTGELFF
TRBJ2-1 | once | TRBD2 | 14 | TRBV10-3 | TGTGCCATCAGTGAGGCGGGAGGGCGTAATGAGCAGTTCTTC | CAISEAGGRNEQFF
TRBJ2-5 | - | - | 15 | TRBV5-1 | TGCGCCAGCAGCCCCGGGTCATCCCGGGGAGAGACCCAGTACTTC | CASSPGSSRGETQYF
TRBJ2-5 | few | - | 14 | TRBV6-5 | TGTGCCAGCAGTCGCCGGACAGCTCAAGAGACCCAGTACTTC | CASSRRTAQETQYF
TRBJ1-5 | - | TRBD1 | 15 | TRBV7-2 | TGTGCCAGCAGCCCGACAGGGTATAGCAATCAGCCCCAGCATTTT | CASSPTGYSNQPQHF